The 10 T cell receptor beta chains reported below all come from one sample, sequenced in a study of vaccination and CD4 T cells after COVID-19. An Oncomine TCR Beta short-read assay was used to sequence the DNA from cultured CD4+ T cells. Via MiXCR, TCRdb re-called the PCR reads, giving one row per CDR3 protein. The sample consists of around 12,000 distinct CDR3 sequences, around a third of them appearing once. As for treatment: roughly nine-day PBMC culture with coronavirus spike peptide pools or control peptides (ViraFEST assay). These receptors lack a known antigen. This sample comprised CD4+ T cells from blood, cultured in vitro, obtained before SARS-CoV-2 vaccination. The receptors come from a human donor who received a COVID-19 vaccine.

The chain has TRBV5-3 and TRBJ1-1; D not resolved. TRBV5-3 is an ORF, with its function uncertain. The V end was cut by 5 bases, the J end by 6 bases, with 5 bases between. CDR3 length: 10 residues. This chain's CDR3 is CARRTAEAFF. CDR3 nucleotides: TGTGCCAGAAGGACGGCTGAAGCTTTCTTT.

Notes on this clonotype: Germline and junction disagree at one end, which may indicate a read error. The rearrangement links TRBV24-1 to TRBJ1-1; D gene unclear. Germline-derived CDR1 and CDR2 are KGHDR and SFDVKD. This CDR3 has 19 amino acids. This CDR3 reads CATCDQKTRVNGPNTEAFF. CDR3 nucleotides: TGTGCCACCTGTGACCAAAAAACACGGGTAAACGGGCCGAACACTGAAGCTTTCTTT.

The chain joins TRBV19 to TRBJ1-2; 9 nucleotides agree with TRBD1. This CDR3 spans 15 amino acids. CDR1 is LNHDA, CDR2 SQIVND, per germline (reference sequence). The V and J ends lost 4 bases and 5 bases, in that order; junction bases with no gene match: 8. The CDR3 DNA reads TGTGCCAGTAGTACCCCGGGACAGGGAGTTTATGGCTACACCTTC. Residues: CASSTPGQGVYGYTF.

The chain recombines TRBV2 with TRBJ2-5; 11 nucleotides align to TRBD2. The CDR3 spans 18 residues. The germline gives CDR1 SNHLY, CDR2 FYNNEI. Germline trimming cut 6 bases from V and 4 bases from J; bases unmatched to any gene: 16. The CDR3 DNA follows: TGTGCCAGCAGCTCGATGAGGCTAGCGGGGGGCATGGTAGAGACCCAGTACTTC. This encodes CASSSMRLAGGMVETQYF.

The chain couples TRBV19 to TRBJ2-7, with TRBD2 as a possible D gene (6 bases). The germline V gene has CDR1 LNHDA and CDR2 SQIVND (reference sequence). This CDR3 has 16 amino acids. V was shortened by 3 bases and J by 0 bases, with 15 bases between the two germline ends. The CDR3 region is CASSISQGTFSYEQYF. The CDR3, as DNA: TGTGCCAGTAGTATCTCCCAAGGGACTTTCTCCTACGAGCAGTACTTC. The variable domain in full, with the rest retrieved from reference TRBV19 and TRBJ2-7, is DGGITQSPKYLFRKEGQNVTLSCEQNLNHDAMYWYRQDPGQGLRLIYYSQIVNDFQKGDIAEGYSVSREKKESFPLTVTSAQKNPTAFYLCASSISQGTFSYEQYFGPGTRLTVT.

This chain joins TRBV19 and TRBJ2-7; 7 bases agree with TRBD1. This CDR3 region has 14 residues. The ends lost 6 bases at V and 0 bases at J; junction bases unmatched: 5. Germline V gene sequence: CDR1 LNHDA, CDR2 SQIVND (reference sequence). Written as DNA, the CDR3 is TGTGCCAGTAGCCCTCAGGGGGTCTCCTACGAGCAGTACTTC. This gives the protein CASSPQGVSYEQYF.

This clonotype was detected a few times. The rearrangement uses TRBV6-1 and TRBJ2-5; D uncertain. V was trimmed by 1 base and J by 5 bases, leaving 14 bases between them. The germline CDR1 and CDR2 sequences are MNHNS and SASEGT. This CDR3 has 15 residues. For the CDR3, the DNA is TGTGCCAGCAGTGAAGTCCGATTGGATTGGGAGACCCAGTACTTC. Residues: CASSEVRLDWETQYF.

V and J are TRBV5-6 and TRBJ1-2; no reliable D call. Trimming left V 0 bases short and J 6 bases short, with 12 bases between. The length of the CDR3 is 14 residues. Germline loops: CDR1 SGHDT, CDR2 YYEEEE. CDR3 residues: CASSLDQSDDGYTF. CDR3 DNA sequence: TGTGCCAGCAGCTTGGATCAGAGTGACGATGGCTACACCTTC.

The rearrangement joins TRBV5-1 to TRBJ1-1; possibly TRBD1 for D (5 bases). In germline, CDR1 is SGHRS, CDR2 YFSETQ. V was pared by 4 bases and J by 4 bases, with 17 bases between. The CDR3 contains 15 residues. CDR3 in DNA: TGCGCCAGCAGCCCCTCGGGGGGAAGAAGCACTGAAGCTTTCTTT. It encodes CASSPSGGRSTEAFF.

This clonotype was recorded once. One end of the junction is discordant with germline, which a read error may explain. The chain employs TRBV18 and TRBJ1-3; D is unresolved. This CDR3 comprises 15 residues. The germline V gene has CDR1 KGHSH and CDR2 LQKENI. Here the CDR3 DNA reads TGTGCCAGCTCTCCACGAGGCGACTCTGGAAACACCATATATTTT. Its protein is CASSPRGDSGNTIYF.